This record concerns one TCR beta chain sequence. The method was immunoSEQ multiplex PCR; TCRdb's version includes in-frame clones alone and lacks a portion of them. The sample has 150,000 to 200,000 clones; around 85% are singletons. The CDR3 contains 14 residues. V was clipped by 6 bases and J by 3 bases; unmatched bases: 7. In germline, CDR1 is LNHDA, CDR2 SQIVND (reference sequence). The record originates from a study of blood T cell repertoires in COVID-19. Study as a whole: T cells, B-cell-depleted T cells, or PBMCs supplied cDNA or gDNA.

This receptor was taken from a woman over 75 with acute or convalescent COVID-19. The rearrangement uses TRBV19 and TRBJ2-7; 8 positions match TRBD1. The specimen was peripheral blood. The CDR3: CASSRTGIDYEQYF. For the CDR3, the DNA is TGTGCCAGTAGCAGGACAGGGATCGACTACGAGCAGTACTTC.